The 21 T cell receptor beta chains below come from one sample, sequenced in a study of molecular identifiers for immune sequencing clone quantification. TCRdb processed the PCR reads anew with MiXCR; each CDR3 protein has one entry. The sample comprises hundreds of thousands of distinct CDR3 sequences, approximately 20% of which are singletons, and roughly 0.83% rests with the top ten. The sequenced sample consisted of naive CD8+ T cells from blood, with Jurkat cell RNA spiked in. Subset in this sample: FACS-sorted CD8+CD4-CCR7+CD45RA+ naive T cells. The receptors come from a human donor in good health. Some libraries in this study had Jurkat cell RNA spiked in.

This clonotype was counted ten times or more. The J gene is TRBJ2-7, the V gene TRBV28; a possible D gene is TRBD1 (7 bases). Germline V gene lookup returns CDR1 MDHEN and CDR2 SYDVKM. V lost 7 bases and J lost 3, with 22 bases in between. The CDR3 spans 16 residues. CDR3 sequence (DNA): TGTGCCAGCAACCCATCAGGGGGGACACCTTACTACGAGCAGTACTTC. Translation gives CASNPSGGTPYYEQYF.

There are many counts of this clonotype. The chain employs TRBV14 and TRBJ1-1, with 8 bases lining up with TRBD1. Germline CDR1 and CDR2: SGHDN and FVKESK. V shed 5 bases, J shed 4 bases, and the junction held 9 bases outside the gene matches. The length of the CDR3 is 15 residues. The CDR3 DNA follows: TGTGCCAGCAGCTTCCGGACAGGGCGGAGCACTGAAGCTTTCTTT. Translating it yields CASSFRTGRSTEAFF.

Concerning this clonotype: This may come from a read error, since a much larger clone is one base off. V is TRBV4-3 and J is TRBJ2-7, with 10 bases fitting TRBD1. Looked up from germline, CDR1 is LGHNA and CDR2 is YSLEER. The CDR3 extends over 15 amino acids. The CDR3 region is CASSQEGQGTYELYF. Written as DNA, the CDR3 is TGCGCCAGCAGCCAAGAGGGACAGGGGACCTACGAGCTGTACTTC.

The sample holds many counts of this clonotype. The V gene is TRBV6-2 or TRBV6-3, the J gene TRBJ2-7; tentative D call: TRBD1 (6 bases). In germline, CDR1 is MNHEY, CDR2 SVGEGT. CDR3 length: 14 residues. Trimming took off 6 bases at V and 3 bases at J, with 15 bases between the two ends. The CDR3 here is CASRLPGTLYEQYF. Here the CDR3 DNA reads TGTGCCAGCAGACTTCCCGGGACACTCTACGAGCAGTACTTC.

This clonotype was observed many times. The rearrangement links TRBV27 to TRBJ1-1; D not certain. Looked up from germline, CDR1 is MNHEY and CDR2 is SMNVEV (reference sequence). The length of the CDR3 is 13 residues. Trimming cost V 0 bases and J 8 bases, with 10 bases left between them. The CDR3 bases are TGTGCCAGCAGTTTATCGGGTCAGGAGGAAGCTTTCTTT. Translated: CASSLSGQEEAFF.

About this clonotype itself: The junction shows a germline mismatch at one end, possibly a read error. The chain uses TRBV7-6 and TRBJ2-1, with D perhaps TRBD2 (6 bases). This CDR3 is built from 13 residues. Per the germline V gene, CDR1 is SGHVS and CDR2 is FNYEAQ. In DNA form, the CDR3 reads TGTGCCAGCAGCCCCGGGAGCTACAATGAGCGGTTCTTC. Its translation: CASSPGSYNERFF.

A word on this clonotype: This may arise from a read error, as a much more abundant clone is one base away. Without the conserved terminal phenylalanine or tryptophan, this CDR3 likely stems from a read error. The chain couples TRBV19 to TRBJ1-5; a weak D match, TRBD1 (5 bases). This CDR3 has 15 residues. Germline lookup yields CDR1 LNHDA and CDR2 SQIVND (reference sequence). V was pared by 7 bases and J by 1 base, with 14 bases between. CDR3 DNA sequence: TGTGCCAGTACCCCGACCGGGGGGAGCAATCAGCCCCAGCATTCT. Residues: CASTPTGGSNQPQHS.

In this sample, this clonotype turned up a few times. V is TRBV11-2 and J is TRBJ2-1, with a possible D match to TRBD1 (5 bases). The germline V gene has CDR1 SGHAT and CDR2 FQNNGV. CDR3 length: 15 residues. The germline V and J ends were trimmed by 5 bases and 3 bases, with 14 bases remaining between them. The CDR3 DNA follows: TGTGCCAGCAGCCTACAGGAGATCCACTACAATGAGCAGTTCTTC. Amino acids: CASSLQEIHYNEQFF.

This chain links TRBV7-9 with TRBJ2-4; 8 bases agree with TRBD2. The CDR3 sequence is 17 residues long. The V gene end was trimmed by 5 bases and the J gene end by 2 bases; junction bases not matched to a gene: 11. Germline lookup yields CDR1 SEHNR and CDR2 FQNEAQ (reference sequence). The chain's CDR3 is CASSDHSGVDSKNIQYF. The CDR3, as DNA: TGTGCCAGCAGCGACCATAGCGGGGTGGACTCCAAAAACATTCAGTACTTC.

This clonotype was seen many times. The chain links TRBV7-9 to TRBJ2-5, with D hard to call. This CDR3 has 13 residues. Trimming removed 0 bases at V and 1 base at J, with 3 bases between. The germline gives CDR1 SEHNR, CDR2 FQNEAQ (reference sequence). The CDR3 protein is CASSLASQETQYF. The CDR3 nucleotides are TGTGCCAGCAGCTTAGCAAGCCAAGAGACCCAGTACTTC. Using reference TRBV7-9 and TRBJ2-5 for the parts outside the CDR3, the full variable domain is DTGVSQNPRHKITKRGQNVTFRCDPISEHNRLYWYRQTLGQGPEFLTYFQNEAQLEKSRLLSDRFSAERPKGSFSTLEIQRTEQGDSAMYLCASSLASQETQYFGPGTRLLVL.

In its sample, this clonotype was seen many times. The rearrangement uses TRBV6-6 and TRBJ1-1; D perhaps matches TRBD1 (6 bases). The CDR3 is 17 amino acids. V lost 7 bases and J lost 5, with 26 bases in between. CDR1 and CDR2 (germline): MNHNY, SVGAGI (reference sequence). The CDR3 coding sequence is TGTGCCAGCACCCACAGCCGGGACACCTATTATCAGACTGAAGCTTTCTTT. It specifies CASTHSRDTYYQTEAFF.

This clonotype was picked up many times. The chain couples TRBV20-1 to TRBJ1-6; weak D call: TRBD1 (6 bases). Trimming removed 6 bases from V and 4 bases from J, with 10 bases in between. The CDR3 length is 13 residues. The V gene's germline CDR1 is DFQATT and CDR2 SNEGSKA (reference sequence). Here the CDR3 reads CSARTVYNSPLHF. CDR3 DNA sequence: TGCAGTGCCAGGACAGTTTATAATTCACCCCTCCACTTT.

There are a few counts of this clonotype. The chain carries TRBV6-2 or TRBV6-3 and TRBJ2-7, with D unresolved. This CDR3 is built from 14 residues. Looked up from germline, CDR1 is MNHEY and CDR2 is SVGEGT. The germline V and J ends were trimmed by 0 bases and 1 base, with 7 bases remaining between them. CDR3 protein: CASSYSWQSYEQYF. In DNA, the CDR3 is TGTGCCAGCAGTTACTCGTGGCAATCCTACGAGCAGTACTTC.

Notes on this clonotype: It is likely a read error, because the conserved phenylalanine at the end of the CDR3 is missing. This chain joins TRBV10-1 and TRBJ2-6; D is ambiguous. Trimming removed 3 bases at V and 6 bases at J, with 9 bases between. This CDR3 is built from 14 residues. The germline V gene has CDR1 WNHNN and CDR2 SYGVQD (reference sequence). CDR3 nucleotides: TGCGCCAGCAGTGACCCACTCAAGGCCAACGTCCTGACTCTC. Translating gives CASSDPLKANVLTL.

A word on this clonotype: A read error may explain this, as a much larger clone is one base away. The chain joins TRBV20-1 to TRBJ2-7, with D possibly being TRBD1 or TRBD2 (5 bases each). The ends were cut back, 5 bases at V and 4 bases at J, with 21 bases in the middle. This CDR3 has 15 amino acids. Germline assignment: CDR1 DFQATT and CDR2 SNEGSKA (reference sequence). The CDR3 sequence: CSAEKRDRPLYEQYF. CDR3 DNA sequence: TGCAGTGCTGAAAAGAGGGACCGACCCCTGTACGAGCAGTACTTC.

This clonotype was counted only a few times. V gene TRBV12-3 or TRBV12-4 combines with J gene TRBJ2-3, with TRBD2 matching over 7 bases. The CDR3 runs 22 residues. The V and J ends lost 4 bases and 0 bases, in that order; junction bases with no gene match: 25. In DNA, the CDR3 is TGTGCCAGCAGTTCCGGTGGAGGGGACTCTTTACTAGCGAAACACAGCACAGATACGCAGTATTTT. Translating gives CASSSGGGDSLLAKHSTDTQYF.

This clonotype was seen at least ten times. This chain joins TRBV27 and TRBJ1-2; 8 bases are shared with TRBD1. Germline-derived CDR1 and CDR2 are MNHEY and SMNVEV (reference sequence). J gave up 2 bases and V 8 bases, and 10 bases lay outside the gene matches. The CDR3 covers 15 residues. The CDR3 nucleotides read TGTGCCAGCCGAGAGGATCAGGGGGCGAACTATGGCTACACCTTC. Its translation: CASREDQGANYGYTF.

Turning to this clonotype: A read error is possible here, since a much larger clone lies one base away. The chain combines TRBV6-5 with TRBJ2-5, with D perhaps matching TRBD1 (5 bases). Germline lookup yields CDR1 MNHEY and CDR2 SVGAGI. The length of the CDR3 is 16 residues. The CDR3 nucleotides read TGTGCCGGCAGTTTTTCCAAACAGGAGTACCAAGAGACCCAGTACTTC. It translates to CAGSFSKQEYQETQYF.

The chain carries TRBV20-1 and TRBJ2-7, with 8 nucleotides matching TRBD2. The CDR3 length is 17 residues. V lost 1 base and J lost 2; bases outside the gene matches: 13. CDR1 is DFQATT, CDR2 SNEGSKA, per germline (reference sequence). The CDR3 sequence is CSARGSVLSGKTYEQYF. The CDR3 region has the DNA TGCAGTGCTAGAGGTTCCGTCCTTAGCGGGAAGACCTACGAGCAGTACTTC.

In this sample, this clonotype turned up a few times. An end of the junction differs from the germline gene, which may be a read error. The chain carries TRBV3-1 and TRBJ2-2; 9 bases are shared with TRBD2. This CDR3 is 18 amino acids long. The V gene's germline CDR1 is LGHDT and CDR2 YNNKEL (reference sequence). CDR3 sequence: CASSQVVAGGPHTGELLF. Here the CDR3 DNA reads TGTGCCAGCAGCCAAGTCGTTGCGGGAGGGCCCCACACCGGGGAGCTGCTTTTT. The complete variable domain, with remaining parts taken from reference TRBV3-1 and TRBJ2-2, reads DTAVSQTPKYLVTQMGNDKSIKCEQNLGHDTMYWYKQDSKKFLKIMFSYNNKELIINETVPNRFSPKSPDKAHLNLHINSLELGDSAVYFCASSQVVAGGPHTGELLFGEGSRLTVL.

In this sample, this clonotype turned up many times. CDR3 nucleotides: TGCAGCGTTGTAGAAGGATCCCCTAATACGCAGTATTTT. Translating gives CSVVEGSPNTQYF. The chain couples TRBV29-1 to TRBJ2-3; D gene ambiguous. Germline loops: CDR1 SQVTM, CDR2 ANQGSEA. V gave up 4 bases and J gave up 7 bases, with 15 bases separating them. The CDR3 contains 13 residues.